Listed below are T cell receptor beta chains from one sample, sequenced in a study of T-cell memory formation after mild COVID-19. Using its own MiXCR run on the 5' RACE reads, TCRdb lists one record per CDR3 protein. The repertoire holds 200,000 or so distinct CDR3 sequences, approximately 16% seen once, with about 2% in the top ten. Specimen: PBMCs or a T cell subset sorted from them (not recorded which). These TCRs come from an adult woman who had mild COVID-19 (a few samples of this study predate the infection). Cell type and time point are not known. Each CDR3 is given with its conserved first and last residue. D genes are given only for firm matches. Size is stated for part of the rows, as once, few or many counts, or as a class when the clone is expanded.

>TRBJ2-5|TRBV7-8|many|-
TGTGCCAGCAGCTTAGGCCGGGAGACCCAGTACTTC
CASSLGRETQYF
>TRBJ2-5|TRBV5-1|-|-
TGCGCCAGCAGCGCCGGGAACCAGGGACCCGAGACCCAGTACTTC
CASSAGNQGPETQYF
>TRBJ2-7|TRBV24-1|-|TRBD1
TGTGCCACCAGTGATCCGGGACAGGGACTCTACGAGCAGTACTTC
CATSDPGQGLYEQYF
>TRBJ2-7|TRBV20-1|few|TRBD2
TGCAGTGCAGGCGGGGGGTCGTACGAGCAGTACTTC
CSAGGGSYEQYF
>TRBJ1-1|TRBV20-1|-|-
TGCAGTGCTGGAGAACCCGGGACATATATTGAAGCTTTCTTT
CSAGEPGTYIEAFF
>TRBJ2-7|TRBV5-1|few|TRBD2
TGCGCCAGCAGCTTGTGGGGTGCGGGGGACCGAAATGAGCAGTACTTC
CASSLWGAGDRNEQYF
>TRBJ1-1|TRBV10-3|-|-
TGTGCCATCAGTGCGGAAGGGCCCGGGGACACTGAAGCTTTCTTT
CAISAEGPGDTEAFF
>TRBJ1-2|TRBV9|few|-
TGTGCCAGCAGCCCCTGGCAGGGCGTCTCCTATGGCTACACCTTC
CASSPWQGVSYGYTF
>TRBJ1-2|TRBV2|-|-
TGTGCCAGCAGTTTTGACGGAAACTATGGCTACACCTTC
CASSFDGNYGYTF
>TRBJ2-7|TRBV6-2/TRBV6-3|-|TRBD2
TGTGCCAGCACCGATGAAAGCGGGAGGGCCCTACACGAGCAGTACTTC
CASTDESGRALHEQYF
>TRBJ2-3|TRBV7-2|few|-
TGTGCCAGCAGCTCGGGGTCCTTTTATACGCAGTATTTT
CASSSGSFYTQYF
>TRBJ2-2|TRBV7-3|-|-
TGTGCCAGCAGCTTAACGGGGGGGCAACCCGGGGAGCTGTTTTTT
CASSLTGGQPGELFF
>TRBJ1-1|TRBV6-2/TRBV6-3|-|-
TGTGCCAGCAGTGACCTATGGGGGACGTGGACTGAAGCTTTCTTT
CASSDLWGTWTEAFF
>TRBJ2-1|TRBV30|few|-
TGTGCCTGGGGCCCGACCCGACAGGGTTGGAAAGCAGCGGGCAATGAGCAGTTCTTC
CAWGPTRQGWKAAGNEQFF
>TRBJ2-4|TRBV11-1|-|TRBD1
TGTGCCAGCAGCTCGACAGGGGAGGCCAAAAACATTCAGTACTTC
CASSSTGEAKNIQYF
>TRBJ2-7|TRBV19|few|-
TGTGCCAGTACCGGGGGCGCGGACGAGCAGTACTTC
CASTGGADEQYF
>TRBJ2-5|TRBV5-6|-|-
TGTGCCAGCAGCTCCCTACTCGAAGAGACCCAGTACTTC
CASSSLLEETQYF
>TRBJ2-3|TRBV5-6|-|TRBD2
TGTGCCAGCAGCCCGCTAGCGGGGGGGAGAGATACGCAGTATTTT
CASSPLAGGRDTQYF
>TRBJ2-3|TRBV29-1|few|-
TGCAGCGTTGTCGGCGCGTTCAGCACAGATACGCAGTATTTT
CSVVGAFSTDTQYF
>TRBJ2-7|TRBV12-3/TRBV12-4|few|-
TGTGCCAGCAGTTCGGGACGGGTCTACGAGCAGTACTTC
CASSSGRVYEQYF
>TRBJ2-2|TRBV6-1|few|-
TGTGCCAGCAGTGCTCAGGGAACCGGGGAGCTGTTTTTT
CASSAQGTGELFF
>TRBJ2-7|TRBV12-3/TRBV12-4|-|-
TGTGCCAGCAGTTTAGCGCCGACAGGCTACGAGCAGTACTTC
CASSLAPTGYEQYF
>TRBJ1-1|TRBV29-1|-|-
TGCAGCGTTACTACCGGGACTTGGGACACTGAAGCTTTCTTT
CSVTTGTWDTEAFF
>TRBJ2-3|TRBV2|-|TRBD2
TGTGCCAGCAGTGAAGCGGAGCGGGGGCTCACAGATACGCAGTATTTT
CASSEAERGLTDTQYF
>TRBJ2-7|TRBV2|-|-
TGTGCCAGCAGTCTAGGGCCGAGGAATTACCACGAGCAGTACTTC
CASSLGPRNYHEQYF
>TRBJ1-2|TRBV30|-|-
TGTGCCTGGAGTGTACCGCCAGAAAACGGCGGCTACACCTTC
CAWSVPPENGGYTF
>TRBJ1-2|TRBV10-3|few|-
TGTGCCATCAGTGAGGGCAGAAACTATGGCTACACCTTC
CAISEGRNYGYTF
>TRBJ1-1|TRBV27|-|-
TGTGCCAGCAGCGGTAACCGGGACACTGAAGCTTTCTTT
CASSGNRDTEAFF
>TRBJ2-5|TRBV7-9|-|TRBD2
TGTGCCAGCAATCTTCGAGCGGGGGGGCTTGAGACCCAGTACTTC
CASNLRAGGLETQYF
>TRBJ1-2|TRBV7-9|few|-
TGTGCCAGCAGGCAAACCGGGACCGGTGGCTACACCTTC
CASRQTGTGGYTF
>TRBJ2-1|TRBV18|few|-
TGTGCCAGCTCACCAACAGGGAATCTACACTACAATGAGCAGTTCTTC
CASSPTGNLHYNEQFF
>TRBJ2-3|TRBV4-2|-|TRBD1
TGTGCCAGCAGCCAAGTCGGCGATGGACAGGGGCTTGTGGATACGCAGTATTTT
CASSQVGDGQGLVDTQYF
>TRBJ2-5|TRBV7-2|-|-
TGTGCCAGCAGCTTAGTTCTCGGGGCGGGAGAGACCCAGTACTTC
CASSLVLGAGETQYF
>TRBJ2-7|TRBV2|-|-
TGTGCCAGCAGTGAGACGCAGGGCTACGAGCAGTACTTC
CASSETQGYEQYF
>TRBJ2-1|TRBV18|many|-
TGTGCCAGCTCGCACCTTGGGGGATCCTACAATGAGCAGTTCTTC
CASSHLGGSYNEQFF
>TRBJ1-2|TRBV23-1|-|-
TGCGCCAGCAGTCAAATGGGCAGAAGGGGCTACACCTTC
CASSQMGRRGYTF
>TRBJ2-7|TRBV4-2|-|TRBD2
TGTGCCAGCAGCCAAGATCTCCCTCTAGCGGACTCCTACGAGCAGTACTTC
CASSQDLPLADSYEQYF
>TRBJ2-5|TRBV5-1|-|-
TGCGCCAGCAGCTTAACAGGGCATGATGAGGAGACCCAGTACTTC
CASSLTGHDEETQYF
>TRBJ2-7|TRBV3-1|-|TRBD1
TGTGCCACCCGGGACAGGGGCACCTACGAGCAGTACTTC
CATRDRGTYEQYF
>TRBJ2-5|TRBV18|-|TRBD1
TGTGCCAGCTCACCACTTCCCCCGGACAGGTGGAGACAAGAGACCCAGTACTTC
CASSPLPPDRWRQETQYF
>TRBJ1-2|TRBV19|-|-
TGTGCCAGTCTGGACCTCGGCTATGGCTATGGCTACACCTTC
CASLDLGYGYGYTF
>TRBJ2-5|TRBV5-1|few|TRBD2
TGCGCCAGCAGCTACGGGGGGGCCGGGGAGACCCAGTACTTC
CASSYGGAGETQYF
>TRBJ1-1|TRBV5-6|many|-
TGTGCCAGCAGCAGAAGGACAGCGACTGAAGCTTTCTTT
CASSRRTATEAFF
>TRBJ1-1|TRBV12-3/TRBV12-4|-|TRBD1
TGTGCCAGCACCCAGGGACAGTGGAGGACTGAAGCTTTCTTT
CASTQGQWRTEAFF